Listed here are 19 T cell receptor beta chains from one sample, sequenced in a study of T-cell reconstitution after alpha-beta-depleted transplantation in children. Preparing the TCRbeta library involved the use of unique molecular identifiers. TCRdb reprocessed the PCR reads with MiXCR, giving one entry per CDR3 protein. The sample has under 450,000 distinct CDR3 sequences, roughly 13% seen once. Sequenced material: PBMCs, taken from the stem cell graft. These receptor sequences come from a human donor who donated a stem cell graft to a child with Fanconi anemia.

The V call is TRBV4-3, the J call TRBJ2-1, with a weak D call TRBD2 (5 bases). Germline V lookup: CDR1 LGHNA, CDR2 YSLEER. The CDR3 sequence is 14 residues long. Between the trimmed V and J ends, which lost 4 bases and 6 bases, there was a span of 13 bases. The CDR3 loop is CASSLGWAGNEQFF. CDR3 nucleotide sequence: TGCGCCAGCAGCCTCGGGTGGGCGGGCAATGAGCAGTTCTTC.

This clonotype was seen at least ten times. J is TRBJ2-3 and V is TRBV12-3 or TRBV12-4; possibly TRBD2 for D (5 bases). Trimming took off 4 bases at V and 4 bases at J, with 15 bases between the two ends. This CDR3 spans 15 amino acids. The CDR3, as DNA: TGTGCCAGCAGTTCGCCGGGCTCGAGGGCAGATACGCAGTATTTT. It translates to CASSSPGSRADTQYF.

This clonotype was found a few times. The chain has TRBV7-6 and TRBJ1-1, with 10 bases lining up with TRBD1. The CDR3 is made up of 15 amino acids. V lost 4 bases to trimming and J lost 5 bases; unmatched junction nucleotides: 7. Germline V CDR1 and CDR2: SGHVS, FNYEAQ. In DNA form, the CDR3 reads TGTGCCAGCAGCTCAGAGACAGGGGGCGAAACTGAAGCTTTCTTT. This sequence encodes CASSSETGGETEAFF.

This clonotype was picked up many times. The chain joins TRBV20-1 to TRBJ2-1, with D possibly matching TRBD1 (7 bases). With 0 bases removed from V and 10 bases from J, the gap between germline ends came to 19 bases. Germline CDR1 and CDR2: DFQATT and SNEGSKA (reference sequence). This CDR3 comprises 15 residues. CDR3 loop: CSARDDQGGSSEQFF. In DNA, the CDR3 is TGCAGTGCTAGAGATGATCAGGGGGGAAGCTCCGAGCAGTTCTTC.

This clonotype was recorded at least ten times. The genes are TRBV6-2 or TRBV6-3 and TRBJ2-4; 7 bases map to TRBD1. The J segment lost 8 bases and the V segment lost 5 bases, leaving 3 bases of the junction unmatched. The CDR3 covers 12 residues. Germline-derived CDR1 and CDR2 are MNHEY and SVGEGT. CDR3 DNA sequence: TGTGCCAGCAGTGCAACAGGGGACATTCAGTACTTC. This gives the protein CASSATGDIQYF.

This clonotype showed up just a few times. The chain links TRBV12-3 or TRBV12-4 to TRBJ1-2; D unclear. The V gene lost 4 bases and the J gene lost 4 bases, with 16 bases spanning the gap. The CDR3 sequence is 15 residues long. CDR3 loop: CASSSGVGFSYGYTF. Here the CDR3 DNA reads TGTGCCAGCAGTTCCGGTGTGGGATTCAGCTATGGCTACACCTTC.

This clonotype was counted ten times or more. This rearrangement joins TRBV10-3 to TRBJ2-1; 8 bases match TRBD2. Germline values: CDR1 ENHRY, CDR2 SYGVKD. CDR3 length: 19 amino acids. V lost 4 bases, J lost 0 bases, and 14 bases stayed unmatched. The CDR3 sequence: CAISGGGLAYASSYNEQFF. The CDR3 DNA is TGTGCCATCAGTGGCGGGGGGCTAGCGTACGCTAGCTCCTACAATGAGCAGTTCTTC.

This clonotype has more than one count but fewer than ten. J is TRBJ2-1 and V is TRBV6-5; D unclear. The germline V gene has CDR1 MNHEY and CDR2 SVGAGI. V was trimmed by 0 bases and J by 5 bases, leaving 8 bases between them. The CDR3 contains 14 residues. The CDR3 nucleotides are TGTGCCAGCAGTTACTCCGGGTCGGACAATGAGCAGTTCTTC. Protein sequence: CASSYSGSDNEQFF.

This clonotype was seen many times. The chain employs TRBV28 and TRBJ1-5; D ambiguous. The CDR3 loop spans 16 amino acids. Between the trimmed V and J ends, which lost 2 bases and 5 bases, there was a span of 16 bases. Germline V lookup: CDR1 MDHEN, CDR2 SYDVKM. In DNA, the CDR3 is TGTGCCAGCAGTTTAAGGACGGGTCGAAGGCATCAGCCCCAGCATTTT. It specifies CASSLRTGRRHQPQHF.

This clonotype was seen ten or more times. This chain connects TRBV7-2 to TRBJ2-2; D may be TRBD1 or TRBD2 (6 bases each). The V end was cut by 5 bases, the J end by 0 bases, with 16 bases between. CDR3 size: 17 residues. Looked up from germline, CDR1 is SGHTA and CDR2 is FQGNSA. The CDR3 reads CASSVQPGAANTGELFF. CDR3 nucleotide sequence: TGTGCCAGCAGCGTACAACCGGGGGCAGCGAACACCGGGGAGCTGTTTTTT.

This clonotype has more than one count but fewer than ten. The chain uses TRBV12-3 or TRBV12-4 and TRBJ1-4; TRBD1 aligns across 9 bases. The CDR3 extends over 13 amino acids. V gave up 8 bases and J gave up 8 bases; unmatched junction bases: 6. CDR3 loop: CASGTGLEEKLFF. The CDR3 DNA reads TGTGCCAGCGGGACAGGGCTTGAAGAAAAACTGTTTTTT.

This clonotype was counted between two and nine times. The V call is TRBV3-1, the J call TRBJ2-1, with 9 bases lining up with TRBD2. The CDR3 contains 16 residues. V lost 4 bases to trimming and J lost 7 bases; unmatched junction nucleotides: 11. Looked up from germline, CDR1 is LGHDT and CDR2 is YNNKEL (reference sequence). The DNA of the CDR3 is TGTGCCAGCAGCCCCTTGGTCGGACTAGCGAGGAATGAGCAGTTCTTC. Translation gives CASSPLVGLARNEQFF.

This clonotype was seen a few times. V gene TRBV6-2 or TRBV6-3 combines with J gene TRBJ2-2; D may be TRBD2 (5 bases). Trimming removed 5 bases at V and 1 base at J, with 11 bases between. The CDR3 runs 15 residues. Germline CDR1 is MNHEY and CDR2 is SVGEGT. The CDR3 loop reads CASSLASLNTGELFF. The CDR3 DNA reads TGTGCCAGCAGTCTCGCTAGCCTGAACACCGGGGAGCTGTTTTTT.

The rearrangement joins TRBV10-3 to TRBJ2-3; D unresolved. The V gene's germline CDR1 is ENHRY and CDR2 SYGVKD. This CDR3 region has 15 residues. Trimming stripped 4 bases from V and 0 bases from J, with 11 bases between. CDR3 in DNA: TGTGCCATCAGTGCTGGAGTAACTAGCACAGATACGCAGTATTTT. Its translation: CAISAGVTSTDTQYF.

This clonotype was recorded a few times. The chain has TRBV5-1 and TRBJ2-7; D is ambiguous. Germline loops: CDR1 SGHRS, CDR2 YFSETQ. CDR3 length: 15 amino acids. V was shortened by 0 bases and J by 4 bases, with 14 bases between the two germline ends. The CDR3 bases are TGCGCCAGCAGCTTGGACCATTCGACTCTATACGAGCAGTACTTC. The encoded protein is CASSLDHSTLYEQYF. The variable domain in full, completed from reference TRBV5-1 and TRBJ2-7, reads KAGVTQTPRYLIKTRGQQVTLSCSPISGHRSVSWYQQTPGQGLQFLFEYFSETQRNKGNFPGRFSGRQFSNSRSEMNVSTLELGDSALYLCASSLDHSTLYEQYFGPGTRLTVT.

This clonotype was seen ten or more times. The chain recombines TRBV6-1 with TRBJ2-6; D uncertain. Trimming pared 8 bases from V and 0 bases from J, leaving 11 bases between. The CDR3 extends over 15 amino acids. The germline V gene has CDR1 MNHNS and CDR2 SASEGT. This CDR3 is CASSQGLSGANVLTF. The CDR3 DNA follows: TGTGCCAGCTCCCAAGGGCTCTCTGGGGCCAACGTCCTGACTTTC.

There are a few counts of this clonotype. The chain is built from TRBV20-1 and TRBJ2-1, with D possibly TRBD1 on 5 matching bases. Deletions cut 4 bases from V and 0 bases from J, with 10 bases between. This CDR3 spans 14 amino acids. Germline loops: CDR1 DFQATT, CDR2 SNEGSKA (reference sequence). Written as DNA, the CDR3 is TGCAGTGCTATGGACAAGGCCTCCTACAATGAGCAGTTCTTC. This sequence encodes CSAMDKASYNEQFF.

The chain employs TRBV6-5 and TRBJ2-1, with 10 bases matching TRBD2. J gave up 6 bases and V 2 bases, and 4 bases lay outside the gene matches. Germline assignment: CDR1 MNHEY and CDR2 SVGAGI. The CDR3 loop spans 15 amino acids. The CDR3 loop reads CASSYRLAGVNEQFF. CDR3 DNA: TGTGCCAGCAGTTACCGGCTAGCGGGGGTCAATGAGCAGTTCTTC.

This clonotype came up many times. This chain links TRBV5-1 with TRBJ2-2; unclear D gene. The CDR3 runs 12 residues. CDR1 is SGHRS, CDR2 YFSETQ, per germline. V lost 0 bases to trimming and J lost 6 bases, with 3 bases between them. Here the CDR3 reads CASSLESGELFF. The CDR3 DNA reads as TGCGCCAGCAGCTTGGAGTCCGGGGAGCTGTTTTTT.